These 26 T cell receptor beta chains originate from one sample sequenced in a study of cytomegalovirus exposure and HLA in healthy donors. Vbeta (60) and Jbeta (13) primers were used in the PCR. Clones were sequenced by immunoSEQ multiplex PCR, and TCRdb holds only the in-frame ones, with some missing. Among about 120,000 clones listed, around three quarters were seen once. Sequenced material: PBMCs. Source of these receptors: a man aged 50 or older in good health and CMV-seropositive.

This chain uses TRBV7-9 with TRBJ1-1, with D possibly being TRBD1 (5 bases). This CDR3 spans 13 amino acids. Germline V lookup: CDR1 SEHNR, CDR2 FQNEAQ (reference sequence). The germline V and J ends were trimmed by 7 bases and 1 base, with 10 bases remaining between them. CDR3 in DNA: TGTGCCAGCAATACACAGGCGAACACTGAAGCTTTCTTT. As protein: CASNTQANTEAFF.

This chain links TRBV5-6 with TRBJ2-7; 7 nucleotides agree with TRBD1. This CDR3 contains 14 residues. J lost 0 bases, V lost 6 bases, and 6 bases had no gene match. From germline, CDR1 is SGHDT and CDR2 YYEEEE. The CDR3 loop is CASKRQGPSYEQYF. For the CDR3, the DNA is TGTGCCAGCAAGAGACAGGGCCCCTCCTACGAGCAGTACTTC.

The chain is built from TRBV6-6 and TRBJ2-2; TRBD1 agrees at 8 bases. Germline CDR1 is MNHNY and CDR2 is SVGAGI (reference sequence). Trimming took 5 bases from V and 1 from J; bases not matched to a gene: 3. CDR3 length: 15 residues. The CDR3 DNA reads TGTGCCAGCAGTCTTGACAGGGGGAACACCGGGGAGCTGTTTTTT. Residues: CASSLDRGNTGELFF.

The chain combines TRBV4-2 with TRBJ2-3; D possibly corresponds to TRBD2 (6 bases). Germline CDR1 reads LGHNA; CDR2 reads YNFKEQ. V lost 1 base and J lost 4, with 18 bases in between. The CDR3 loop spans 17 amino acids. CDR3 amino acids: CASSQAGGGTASDTQYF. The CDR3 nucleotides are TGTGCCAGCAGCCAAGCGGGCGGCGGGACTGCATCAGATACGCAGTATTTT.

The chain has TRBV2 and TRBJ1-2; maybe TRBD1 (5 bases). V was shortened by 0 bases and J by 8 bases, with 7 bases between the two germline ends. CDR3 length equals 12 residues. Germline CDR1 is SNHLY and CDR2 is FYNNEI. CDR3 in amino acids: CASSEAWGGYTF. CDR3 nucleotides: TGTGCCAGCAGTGAAGCCTGGGGCGGCTACACCTTC.

This clone came up once. The V gene is TRBV18, the J gene TRBJ2-3; 11 bases line up with TRBD2. Germline loops: CDR1 KGHSH, CDR2 LQKENI. V shed 3 bases, J shed 1 base, and the junction held 3 bases outside the gene matches. The CDR3 contains 16 residues. The CDR3 DNA follows: TGTGCCAGCTCACCGACTAGCGGGGCGCGCACAGATACGCAGTATTTT. It specifies CASSPTSGARTDTQYF.

V is TRBV5-8 and J is TRBJ2-5; D is unresolved. Germline V CDR1 and CDR2: SGHTS, YDEGEE. The CDR3 loop spans 11 amino acids. Trimming removed 2 bases at V and 4 bases at J, with 3 bases between. Here the CDR3 DNA reads TGTGCCAGCAGCTTCAGAGAGACCCAGTACTTC. This encodes CASSFRETQYF.

V usage is TRBV7-6 and J usage is TRBJ1-1; D gene uncertain. The CDR3 is 16 amino acids. CDR1 is SGHVS and CDR2 is FNYEAQ in the germline V gene. The V end lost 1 base, the J end lost 1 base, and 13 bases lay between the germline ends. This CDR3 reads CASSLVLPGSNTEAFF. DNA for the CDR3: TGTGCCAGCAGCTTAGTATTGCCGGGGTCGAACACTGAAGCTTTCTTT.

CDR3: CASSYFGGVTYEQYF. The CDR3 nucleotides read TGTGCCAGCAGTTACTTTGGGGGGGTTACCTACGAGCAGTACTTC. The genes are TRBV6-6 and TRBJ2-7, with 7 bases identical to TRBD2. Per germline, CDR1 MNHNY and CDR2 SVGAGI (reference sequence). This CDR3 has 15 amino acids. V lost 1 base, J lost 2 bases, and 5 bases stayed unmatched.

V usage is TRBV19 and J usage is TRBJ2-1; 11 bases match TRBD2. This CDR3 comprises 17 residues. Germline assignment: CDR1 LNHDA and CDR2 SQIVND (reference sequence). The trim removed 1 base at V and 2 bases at J, leaving 4 bases unmatched. CDR3: CASSIGSSGRAYNEQFF. DNA of the CDR3: TGTGCCAGTAGTATAGGGAGTAGCGGGAGGGCCTACAATGAGCAGTTCTTC.

The genes are TRBV19 and TRBJ1-2; 7 positions match TRBD1. This CDR3 is 16 amino acids long. From germline, CDR1 is LNHDA and CDR2 SQIVND (reference sequence). V dropped 5 bases and J dropped 2; count of bases not matched to a gene: 11. CDR3 amino acids: CASSALSGTVNYGYTF. The CDR3 DNA reads as TGTGCCAGTAGTGCCCTCTCCGGGACAGTAAACTATGGCTACACCTTC.

The chain has TRBV28 and TRBJ1-2; D gene ambiguous. V was cut by 6 bases and J by 1 base, with 18 bases left in between. The length of the CDR3 is 16 residues. Germline lookup yields CDR1 MDHEN and CDR2 SYDVKM. CDR3 DNA sequence: TGTGCCAGCAGCGTCGGGGATCCAGGAGTTAACTATGGCTACACCTTC. Its translation: CASSVGDPGVNYGYTF.

The chain is built from TRBV4-3 and TRBJ1-6, with 11 bases matching TRBD1. Germline values: CDR1 LGHNA, CDR2 YSLEER. Trimming removed 0 bases from V and 9 bases from J; junction bases left unmatched: 7. This CDR3 is 17 amino acids long. Here the CDR3 reads CASSQDPPGQGGSPLHF. The DNA for the CDR3 is TGCGCCAGCAGCCAAGACCCCCCGGGACAGGGGGGTTCACCCCTCCACTTT.

This clone was observed a few times. The chain joins TRBV6-1 to TRBJ2-6; D is possibly TRBD2 (6 bases). Trimming took 7 bases from V and 4 from J, leaving 14 bases between them. Germline V gene data show CDR1 as MNHNS and CDR2 as SASEGT. This CDR3 has 15 amino acids. As DNA, the CDR3 is TGTGCCAGCACCCCCGGGGGAGCAGGGGCCAACGTCCTGACTTTC. This translates into CASTPGGAGANVLTF.

The chain joins TRBV5-1 to TRBJ2-7, with D possibly matching TRBD2 (5 bases). Trimming removed 2 bases from V and 6 bases from J, with 21 bases in between. The CDR3 is 16 amino acids. Germline V CDR1 and CDR2: SGHRS, YFSETQ. For the CDR3, the DNA is TGCGCCAGCAGCTTCCGTGTAAGGGCCGTGGGGAGCGAGCAGTACTTC. Translated: CASSFRVRAVGSEQYF.

The chain employs TRBV2 and TRBJ1-5; 10 nucleotides match TRBD1. From germline, CDR1 is SNHLY and CDR2 FYNNEI. This CDR3 comprises 15 residues. With V trimmed by 6 bases and J by 1 base, 3 bases remained unmatched. CDR3 coding DNA: TGTGCCAGCAGGGGGACAGGGGTAAGCAATCAGCCCCAGCATTTT. This codes for CASRGTGVSNQPQHF.

V is TRBV11-2 and J is TRBJ2-1; 7 bases align to TRBD1. This CDR3 has 16 amino acids. Germline V gene lookup returns CDR1 SGHAT and CDR2 FQNNGV. After removal of 5 bases from V and 6 bases from J, the junction contained 13 bases not matched to a gene. The CDR3 nucleotides read TGTGCCAGCAGCACACGACCGGGACAGTTCCCCAATGAGCAGTTCTTC. Translation gives CASSTRPGQFPNEQFF.

This clone was detected a few times. The chain carries TRBV7-8 and TRBJ1-5; maybe TRBD1 (6 bases). The CDR3 contains 14 residues. The germline gives CDR1 SGHVS, CDR2 FQNEAQ. Trimming removed 4 bases at V and 7 bases at J, with 14 bases between. This CDR3 is CASSSIRGGQPQHF. The CDR3 region has the DNA TGTGCCAGCAGCTCGATAAGGGGGGGGCAGCCCCAGCATTTT.

The CDR3 here is CASSRTSLQETQYF. The CDR3 DNA is TGTGCCAGTAGTAGGACAAGCCTCCAAGAGACCCAGTACTTC. The chain recombines TRBV19 with TRBJ2-5; tentative D call: TRBD1 (5 bases). Trimming cost V 4 bases and J 1 base, with 10 bases left between them. CDR1 is LNHDA and CDR2 is SQIVND in the germline V gene (reference sequence). This CDR3 contains 14 residues.

The chain combines TRBV6-5 with TRBJ1-5, with TRBD1 matching 8 bases. The CDR3 spans 14 residues. With 5 bases clipped from V and 3 bases from J, the junction kept 3 bases outside the gene matches. CDR1 is MNHEY, CDR2 SVGAGI, per germline. This CDR3 reads CASSRDRSNQPQHF. CDR3 nucleotides: TGTGCCAGCAGTAGGGACAGGTCCAATCAGCCCCAGCATTTT.

The chain links TRBV19 to TRBJ1-2; 9 bases fit TRBD1. This CDR3 has 16 residues. The J segment lost 2 bases and the V segment lost 6 bases, leaving 10 bases of the junction unmatched. CDR1 LNHDA and CDR2 SQIVND come from the germline V gene (reference sequence). The CDR3: CASRLGGTGRNYGYTF. The DNA of the CDR3 is TGTGCCAGTAGACTGGGAGGGACAGGGAGAAACTATGGCTACACCTTC. The entire variable domain, with the rest obtained from reference TRBV19 and TRBJ1-2, is as follows: DGGITQSPKYLFRKEGQNVTLSCEQNLNHDAMYWYRQDPGQGLRLIYYSQIVNDFQKGDIAEGYSVSREKKESFPLTVTSAQKNPTAFYLCASRLGGTGRNYGYTFGSGTRLTVV.

This clone was recorded a few times. This chain uses TRBV6-1 with TRBJ1-1; tentatively, D is TRBD1 (6 bases). V lost 6 bases to trimming and J lost 3 bases, with 14 bases between them. Germline V gives CDR1 MNHNS, CDR2 SASEGT. The CDR3 loop spans 14 amino acids. This CDR3 is CASSITGSYTEAFF. The DNA of the CDR3 is TGTGCCAGCAGCATAACAGGGAGTTACACTGAAGCTTTCTTT.

This clone was counted only a few times. The chain carries TRBV7-9 and TRBJ2-3; a weak D match, TRBD1 (5 bases). Between the trimmed V and J ends, which lost 5 bases and 2 bases, there was a span of 11 bases. Germline CDR1 SEHNR, CDR2 FQNEAQ (reference sequence). This CDR3 has 14 amino acids. CDR3 bases: TGTGCCAGCAGCACCTGGGGCTCCACAGATACGCAGTATTTT. The encoded protein is CASSTWGSTDTQYF.

The chain couples TRBV28 to TRBJ1-5; TRBD1 matches at 8 bases. V was clipped by 5 bases and J by 1 base; unmatched bases: 7. CDR1 and CDR2 from the germline V gene are MDHEN and SYDVKM. This CDR3 contains 16 residues. Here the CDR3 reads CASSPRTGKSNQPQHF. For the CDR3, the DNA is TGTGCCAGCAGTCCAAGGACAGGGAAGAGCAATCAGCCCCAGCATTTT.

The chain is built from TRBV18 and TRBJ1-3; D is perhaps TRBD1 (5 bases). Looked up from germline, CDR1 is KGHSH and CDR2 is LQKENI. The CDR3 is 16 residues long. V was shortened by 5 bases and J by 0 bases, with 14 bases between the two germline ends. The DNA for the CDR3 is TGTGCCAGCTCAACGGGACTGCCGAACTCTGGAAACACCATATATTTT. Its protein product is CASSTGLPNSGNTIYF. The whole variable domain, remainder taken from reference TRBV18 and TRBJ1-3, is NAGVMQNPRHLVRRRGQEARLRCSPMKGHSHVYWYRQLPEEGLKFMVYLQKENIIDESGMPKERFSAEFPKEGPSILRIQQVVRGDSAAYFCASSTGLPNSGNTIYFGEGSWLTVV.

The chain couples TRBV30 to TRBJ1-1; D unresolved. Germline loops: CDR1 GTSNPN, CDR2 SVGIG (reference sequence). The CDR3 spans 13 residues. Trimming removed 1 base at V and 0 bases at J, with 6 bases between. The CDR3: CAWSEQLNTEAFF. As DNA, the CDR3 is TGTGCCTGGAGTGAACAATTGAACACTGAAGCTTTCTTT.